This paragraph reports one TCR beta chain. What it recognizes is unknown. Relative to the germline gene, one junction end is altered; a read error may explain this. These data are taken from a study of cytomegalovirus exposure and HLA in healthy donors. Across the study: A prior study identified over 100 million unique TCR beta sequences from some 200 million T cells. Points from the study as a whole: Altogether, some 170 TCR beta chains were recorded as cytomegalovirus-associated.

Healthy bone marrow donors formed the donor group. At sampling all donors were nominally healthy, likely with unrecorded immune exposures. The PCR used 60 Vbeta and 13 Jbeta primers. This table comes from immunoSEQ multiplex PCR, and its TCRdb copy is limited to in-frame clones, with some not included. The sample consists of 95,000 to 100,000 clones, around 76% of them appearing once. The CDR3 length is 17 residues. Looked up from germline, CDR1 is SEHNR and CDR2 is FQNEAQ (reference sequence). The source of this sequence is a man aged 35 to 55 in good health and CMV-seropositive. This sequence joins TRBV7-9 and TRBJ2-1; 12 bases agree with TRBD2. The sample taken for sequencing was PBMCs. In DNA form, the CDR3 reads TGTTCCAGCAGCTTTAGGACTAGCGGGAAGGTAGTCAATGAGCAGTTCTTC. This translates into CSSSFRTSGKVVNEQFF.